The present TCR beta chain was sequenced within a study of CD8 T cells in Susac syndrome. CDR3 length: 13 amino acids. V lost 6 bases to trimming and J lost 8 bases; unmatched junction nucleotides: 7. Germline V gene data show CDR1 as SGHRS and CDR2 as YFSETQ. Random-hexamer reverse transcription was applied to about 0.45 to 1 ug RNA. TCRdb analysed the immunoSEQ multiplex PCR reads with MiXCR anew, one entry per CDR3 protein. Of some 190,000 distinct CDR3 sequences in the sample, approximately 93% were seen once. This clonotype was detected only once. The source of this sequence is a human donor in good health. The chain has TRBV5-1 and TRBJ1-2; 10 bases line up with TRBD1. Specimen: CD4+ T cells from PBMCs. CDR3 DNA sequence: TGCGCCAGCACCGGGACAGGGGTAAACGGCTACACCTTC. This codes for CASTGTGVNGYTF.